These 8 T cell receptor beta chains came from one sample sequenced in a study of T-cell memory formation after mild COVID-19. TCRdb reprocessed the 5' RACE reads via MiXCR and lists one record per CDR3 protein. Of 450,000 to 700,000 distinct CDR3 sequences in the sample, roughly 18% were seen once. The sequencing input was PBMCs or a T cell subset sorted from them (not recorded which). The receptors come from an adult woman who had mild COVID-19 (a few samples of this study predate the infection). Cell type and time point are not known.

The chain is built from TRBV7-9 and TRBJ2-1; no clear D. With 5 bases removed from V and 6 bases from J, the gap between germline ends came to 14 bases. The CDR3 loop spans 14 amino acids. Germline-derived CDR1 and CDR2 are SEHNR and FQNEAQ (reference sequence). CDR3 amino acids: CASSPSVMINEQFF. CDR3 nucleotides: TGTGCCAGCAGCCCCTCTGTAATGATCAATGAGCAGTTCTTC.

This clonotype was seen a few times. This chain links TRBV7-3 with TRBJ1-1; 7 bases align to TRBD1. CDR3 length: 13 amino acids. V lost 1 base, J lost 8 bases, and 4 bases stayed unmatched. The germline CDR1 and CDR2 sequences are SGHTA and FQGTGA. Written as DNA, the CDR3 is TGTGCCAGCAGCTTAATGGCAGGGGGAGAAGCTTTCTTT. This translates into CASSLMAGGEAFF. Full variable domain (remainder filled in from reference TRBV7-3 and TRBJ1-1): GAGVSQTPSNKVTEKGKYVELRCDPISGHTALYWYRQSLGQGPEFLIYFQGTGAADDSGLPNDRFFAVRPEGSVSTLKIQRTERGDSAVYLCASSLMAGGEAFFGQGTRLTVV.

Comment on this clonotype: It may be a read error: a sequence one base away is much more abundant. This sequence joins TRBV12-3 or TRBV12-4 and TRBJ1-1; D possibly corresponds to TRBD1 (6 bases). The CDR3 covers 15 residues. CDR3 residues: CASSSHRATDTEALF. CDR3 sequence (DNA): TGTGCCAGCAGTTCCCACAGGGCCACGGACACTGAAGCTTTATTT.

This chain joins TRBV12-3 or TRBV12-4 and TRBJ2-1; D is unclear. The CDR3 is 16 residues long. V dropped 4 bases and J dropped 9 bases, with 22 bases sitting between them. Here the CDR3 reads CASSSGNGLMGLEQFF. CDR3 in DNA: TGTGCCAGCAGTTCGGGTAATGGGCTCATGGGCCTTGAGCAGTTCTTC.

The chain combines TRBV4-2 with TRBJ1-5; unclear D gene. Germline assignment: CDR1 LGHNA and CDR2 YNFKEQ. V gave up 4 bases and J gave up 0 bases, with 16 bases separating them. The length of the CDR3 is 17 residues. The CDR3 region has the DNA TGTGCCAGCAGCCCGGTGGAGGGCCTTAATAGCAATCAGCCCCAGCATTTT. Its protein is CASSPVEGLNSNQPQHF.

The chain is built from TRBV18 and TRBJ2-5; D may be TRBD1 (5 bases). This CDR3 contains 16 residues. V was clipped by 2 bases and J by 0 bases, with 13 bases between them. The germline V gene encodes CDR1 KGHSH and CDR2 LQKENI. CDR3 bases: TGTGCCAGCTCACCAGGAGTAGCAGGGTACCAAGAGACCCAGTACTTC. Encoded protein: CASSPGVAGYQETQYF.

This clonotype was seen more than once but under ten times. The chain carries TRBV7-6 and TRBJ1-2; D gene unclear. Trimming stripped 4 bases from V and 6 bases from J, with 15 bases between. CDR1 and CDR2 from the germline V gene are SGHVS and FNYEAQ. The CDR3 extends over 14 amino acids. CDR3 loop: CASSSITVEDGYTF. CDR3 in DNA: TGTGCCAGCAGCTCAATCACAGTGGAAGATGGCTACACCTTC.

This clonotype was seen more than once but under ten times. The gene calls are TRBV12-3 or TRBV12-4 and TRBJ2-7; D possibly corresponds to TRBD1 (5 bases). The CDR3 is 16 residues long. With 2 bases removed from V and 0 bases from J, the gap between germline ends came to 14 bases. CDR3 residues: CASSLRPPGFSYEQYF. Written as DNA, the CDR3 is TGTGCCAGCAGTTTACGGCCCCCAGGGTTCTCCTACGAGCAGTACTTC.